This TCR beta chain is from a study of vaccination effects on CD4 cells after COVID-19. The study, taken as a whole, reports: Of the vaccine-induced clones from healthy vaccinees, merely 1 of 255 recognized common cold coronaviruses as well.

Viral peptide pool expansion of antigen-specific CD4+ T cells preceded sequencing in the ViraFEST assay. With approximately ten days of culture completed, CD4+ T cells were isolated. Everyone in the study got two shots of either the BNT162b2 or mRNA-1273 vaccine. The germline V gene encodes CDR1 SGHNT and CDR2 YYREEE (reference sequence). The CDR3 has 13 amino acids. The V and J ends lost 2 bases and 2 bases respectively, with 7 bases between them. This table comes from immunoSEQ multiplex PCR, and its TCRdb copy is limited to in-frame clones, with some not included. Here the sample spans tens of thousands of clones, around three quarters being singletons. In the case of this clone: What it binds is not known.

This TCR came from a human donor who received a COVID-19 vaccine. The sequenced sample was CD4+ T cells from PBMCs cultured with HCoV-OC43 spike peptides, obtained after COVID-19 vaccination. Indicated subset: HCoV-OC43 spike overlapping peptide pool stimulation. The chain combines TRBV5-4 with TRBJ1-1; D remains ambiguous. The CDR3 DNA reads as TGTGCCAGCAGCTTTGCAGAAAACACTGAAGCTTTCTTT. Translation gives CASSFAENTEAFF.